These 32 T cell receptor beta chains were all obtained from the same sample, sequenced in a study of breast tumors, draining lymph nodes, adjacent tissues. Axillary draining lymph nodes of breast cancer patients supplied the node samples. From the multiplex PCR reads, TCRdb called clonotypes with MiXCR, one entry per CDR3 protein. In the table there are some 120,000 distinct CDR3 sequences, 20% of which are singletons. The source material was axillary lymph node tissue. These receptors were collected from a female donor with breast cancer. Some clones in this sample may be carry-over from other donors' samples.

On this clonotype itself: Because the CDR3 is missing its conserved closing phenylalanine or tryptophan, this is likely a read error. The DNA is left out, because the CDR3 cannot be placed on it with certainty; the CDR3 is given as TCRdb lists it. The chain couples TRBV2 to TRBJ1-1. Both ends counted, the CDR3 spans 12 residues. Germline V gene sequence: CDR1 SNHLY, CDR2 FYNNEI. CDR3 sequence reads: CASRLGLTEISL.

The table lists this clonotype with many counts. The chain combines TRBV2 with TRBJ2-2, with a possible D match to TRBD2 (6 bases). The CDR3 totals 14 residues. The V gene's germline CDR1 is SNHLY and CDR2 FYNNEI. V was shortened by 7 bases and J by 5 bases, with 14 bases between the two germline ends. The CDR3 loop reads CASKPGLSTGELFF. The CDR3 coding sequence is TGTGCCAGCAAACCGGGACTCAGTACCGGGGAGCTGTTTTTT.

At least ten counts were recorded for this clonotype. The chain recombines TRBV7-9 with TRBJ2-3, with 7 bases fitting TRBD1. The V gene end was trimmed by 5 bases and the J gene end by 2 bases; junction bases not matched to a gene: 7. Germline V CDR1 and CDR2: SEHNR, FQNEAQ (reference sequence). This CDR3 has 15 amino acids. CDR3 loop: CASSNRDRLTDTQYF. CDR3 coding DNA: TGTGCCAGCAGCAACCGGGACAGACTCACAGATACGCAGTATTTT.

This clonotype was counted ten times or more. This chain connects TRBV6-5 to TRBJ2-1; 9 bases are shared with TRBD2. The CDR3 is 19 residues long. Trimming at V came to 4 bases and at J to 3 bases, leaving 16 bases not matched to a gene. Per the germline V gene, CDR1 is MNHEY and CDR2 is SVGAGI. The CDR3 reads CASSSPHSAGGRVYNEQFF. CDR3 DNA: TGTGCCAGCAGTTCCCCGCACTCGGCGGGAGGGCGTGTCTACAATGAGCAGTTCTTC.

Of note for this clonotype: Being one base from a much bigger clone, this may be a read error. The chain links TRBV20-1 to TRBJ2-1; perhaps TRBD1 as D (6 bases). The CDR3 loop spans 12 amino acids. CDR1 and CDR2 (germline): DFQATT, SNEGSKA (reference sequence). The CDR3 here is CSAAFGDNKQFF. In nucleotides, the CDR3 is TGCAGTGCCGCGTTCGGGGACAATAAGCAGTTCTTC.

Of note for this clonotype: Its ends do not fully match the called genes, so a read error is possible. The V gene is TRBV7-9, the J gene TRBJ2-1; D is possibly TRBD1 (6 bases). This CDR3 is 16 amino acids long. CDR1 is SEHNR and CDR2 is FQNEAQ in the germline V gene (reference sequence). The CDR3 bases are TGTGCCAGCAGCTTACGGTTCAGGGGTGGGTACAATGAGCTGTTCTTC. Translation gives CASSLRFRGGYNELFF.

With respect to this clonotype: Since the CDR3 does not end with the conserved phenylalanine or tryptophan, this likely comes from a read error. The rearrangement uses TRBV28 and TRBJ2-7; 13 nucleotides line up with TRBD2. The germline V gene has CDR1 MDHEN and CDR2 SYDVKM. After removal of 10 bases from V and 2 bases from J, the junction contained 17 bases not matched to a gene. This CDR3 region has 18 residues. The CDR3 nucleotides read TGTGCCACTACAACTAGCGGGAGGGTTTGTGAAATAACCTACGAGCAGTACTTA. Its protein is CATTTSGRVCEITYEQYL.

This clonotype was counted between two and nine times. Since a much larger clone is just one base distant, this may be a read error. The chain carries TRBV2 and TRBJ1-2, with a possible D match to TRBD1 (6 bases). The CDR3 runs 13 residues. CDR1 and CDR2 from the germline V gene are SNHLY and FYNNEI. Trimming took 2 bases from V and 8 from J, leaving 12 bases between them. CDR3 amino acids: CASSEQGYEGYTF. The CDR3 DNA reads TGTGCCAGCAGTGAACAGGGGTACGAGGGCTACACCTTC.

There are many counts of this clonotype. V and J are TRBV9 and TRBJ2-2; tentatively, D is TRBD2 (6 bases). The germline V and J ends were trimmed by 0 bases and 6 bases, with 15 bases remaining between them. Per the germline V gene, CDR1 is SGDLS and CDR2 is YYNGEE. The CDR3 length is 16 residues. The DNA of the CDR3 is TGTGCCAGCAGCGTAGATGGAGGGGCGAGGTCCGGGGAGCTGTTTTTT. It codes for CASSVDGGARSGELFF.

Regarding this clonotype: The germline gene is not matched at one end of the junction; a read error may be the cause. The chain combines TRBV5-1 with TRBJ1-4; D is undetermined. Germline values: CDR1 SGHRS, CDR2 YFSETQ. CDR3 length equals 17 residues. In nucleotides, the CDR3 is TGTGCCAGCAGCTTGGCCCTGAAACCTAGTACAAATGAAAAACTGTTTTTT. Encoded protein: CASSLALKPSTNEKLFF.

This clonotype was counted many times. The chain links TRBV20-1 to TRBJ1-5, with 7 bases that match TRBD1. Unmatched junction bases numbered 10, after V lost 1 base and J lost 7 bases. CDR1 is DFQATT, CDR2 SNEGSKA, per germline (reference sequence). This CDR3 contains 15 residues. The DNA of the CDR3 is TGCAGTGCTAGAGTAGCGACAGGGTGGAACCAGCCCCAGCATTTT. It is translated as CSARVATGWNQPQHF.

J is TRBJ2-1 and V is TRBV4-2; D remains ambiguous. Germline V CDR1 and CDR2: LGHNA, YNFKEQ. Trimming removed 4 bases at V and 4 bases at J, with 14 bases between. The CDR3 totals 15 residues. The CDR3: CASSPVREYYNEQFF. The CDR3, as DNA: TGTGCCAGCAGCCCCGTAAGGGAATATTACAATGAGCAGTTCTTC.

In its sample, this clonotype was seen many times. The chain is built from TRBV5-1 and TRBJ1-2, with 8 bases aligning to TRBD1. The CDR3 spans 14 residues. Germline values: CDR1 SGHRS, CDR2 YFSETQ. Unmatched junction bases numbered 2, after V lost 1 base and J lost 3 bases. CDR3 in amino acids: CASSLQGADYGYTF. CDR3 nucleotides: TGCGCCAGCAGCTTGCAGGGGGCTGACTATGGCTACACCTTC.

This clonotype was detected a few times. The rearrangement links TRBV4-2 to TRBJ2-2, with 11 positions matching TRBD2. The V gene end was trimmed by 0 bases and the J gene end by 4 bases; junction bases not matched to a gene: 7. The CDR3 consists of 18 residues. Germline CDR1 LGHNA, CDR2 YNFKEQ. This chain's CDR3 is CASSQDPIAGGTTGELFF. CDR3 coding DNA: TGTGCCAGCAGCCAAGACCCCATAGCGGGGGGGACCACCGGGGAGCTGTTTTTT.

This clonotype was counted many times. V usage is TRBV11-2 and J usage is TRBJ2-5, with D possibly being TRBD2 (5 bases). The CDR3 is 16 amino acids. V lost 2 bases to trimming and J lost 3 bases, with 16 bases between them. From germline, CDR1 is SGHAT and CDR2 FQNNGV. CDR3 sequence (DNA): TGTGCCAGCAGCTTAAAGGGAGCCAGGACCGAAGAGACCCAGTACTTC. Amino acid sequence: CASSLKGARTEETQYF.

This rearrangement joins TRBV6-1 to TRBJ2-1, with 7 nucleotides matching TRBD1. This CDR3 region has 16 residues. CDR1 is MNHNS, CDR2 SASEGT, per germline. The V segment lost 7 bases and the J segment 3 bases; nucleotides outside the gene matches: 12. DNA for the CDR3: TGTGCCAGCAATGGGTTAGGACAGGTCTACTACAATGAGCAGTTCTTC. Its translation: CASNGLGQVYYNEQFF.

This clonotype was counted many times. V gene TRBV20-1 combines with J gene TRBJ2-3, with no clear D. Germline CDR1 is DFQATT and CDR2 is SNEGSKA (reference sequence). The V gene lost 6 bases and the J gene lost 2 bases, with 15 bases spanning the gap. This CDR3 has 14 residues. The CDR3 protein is CSAQQDLFTDTQYF. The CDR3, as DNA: TGCAGTGCCCAGCAAGACTTGTTCACAGATACGCAGTATTTT.

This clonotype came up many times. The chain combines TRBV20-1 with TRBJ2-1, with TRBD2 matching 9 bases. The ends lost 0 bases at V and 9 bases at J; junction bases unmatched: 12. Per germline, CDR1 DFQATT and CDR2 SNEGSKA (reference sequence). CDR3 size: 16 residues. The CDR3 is CSARDDSLAGEPEQFF. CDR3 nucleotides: TGCAGTGCTAGAGATGACAGTTTAGCGGGGGAGCCTGAGCAGTTCTTC.

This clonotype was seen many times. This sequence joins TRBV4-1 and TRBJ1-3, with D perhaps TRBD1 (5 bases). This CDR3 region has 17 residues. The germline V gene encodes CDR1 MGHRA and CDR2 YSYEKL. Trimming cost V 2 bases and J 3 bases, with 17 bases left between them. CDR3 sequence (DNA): TGCGCCAGCAGCCAAACTTACAACAGGTTCGGTGGAAACACCATATATTTT. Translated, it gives CASSQTYNRFGGNTIYF.

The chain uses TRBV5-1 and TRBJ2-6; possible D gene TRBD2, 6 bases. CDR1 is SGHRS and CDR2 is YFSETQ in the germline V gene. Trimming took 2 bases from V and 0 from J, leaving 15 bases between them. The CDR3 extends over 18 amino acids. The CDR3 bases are TGCGCCAGCAGCTTCATGTCGGGGGAGACCTCTGGGGCCAACGTCCTGACTTTC. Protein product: CASSFMSGETSGANVLTF.

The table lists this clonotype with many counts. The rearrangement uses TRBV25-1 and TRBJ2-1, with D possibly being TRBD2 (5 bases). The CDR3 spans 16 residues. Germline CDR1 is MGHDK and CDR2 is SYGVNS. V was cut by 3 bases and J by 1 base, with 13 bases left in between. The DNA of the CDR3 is TGTGCCAGCAGTGACCTTAAAGCGGAATCCTACAATGAGCAGTTCTTC. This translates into CASSDLKAESYNEQFF.

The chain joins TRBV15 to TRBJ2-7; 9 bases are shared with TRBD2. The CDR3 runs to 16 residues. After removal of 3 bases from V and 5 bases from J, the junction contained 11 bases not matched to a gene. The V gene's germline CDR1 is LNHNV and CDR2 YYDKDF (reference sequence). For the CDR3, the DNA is TGTGCCACCAGCAGCGCAGCCGGGACTAGCTTTGACGAGCAGTACTTC. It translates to CATSSAAGTSFDEQYF.

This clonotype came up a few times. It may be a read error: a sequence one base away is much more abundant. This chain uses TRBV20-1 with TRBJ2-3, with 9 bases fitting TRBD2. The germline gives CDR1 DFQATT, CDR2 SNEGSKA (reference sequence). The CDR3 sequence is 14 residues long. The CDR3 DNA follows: TGCGGTGCCCCCGGGACTAGCCACACAGATACGCAGTATTTT. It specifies CGAPGTSHTDTQYF.

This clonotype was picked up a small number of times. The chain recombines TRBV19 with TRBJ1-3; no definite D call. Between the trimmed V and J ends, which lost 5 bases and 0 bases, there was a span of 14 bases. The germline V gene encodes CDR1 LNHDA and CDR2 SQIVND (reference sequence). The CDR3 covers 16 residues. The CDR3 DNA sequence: TGTGCCAGTAGTGTCACCCACAGAATCTCTGGAAACACCATATATTTT. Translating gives CASSVTHRISGNTIYF.

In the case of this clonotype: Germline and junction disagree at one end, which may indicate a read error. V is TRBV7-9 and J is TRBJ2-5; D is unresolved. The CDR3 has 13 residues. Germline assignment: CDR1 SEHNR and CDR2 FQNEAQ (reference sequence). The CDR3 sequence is CVSSLWQGETQYF. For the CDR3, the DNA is TGCGTCAGCAGCTTATGGCAAGGAGAGACCCAGTACTTC.

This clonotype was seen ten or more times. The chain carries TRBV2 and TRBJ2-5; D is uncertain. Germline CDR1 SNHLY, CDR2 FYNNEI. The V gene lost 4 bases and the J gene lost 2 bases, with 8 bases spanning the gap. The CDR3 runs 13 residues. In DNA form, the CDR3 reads TGTGCCAGCAGTGCTAACGGTCAAGAGACCCAGTACTTC. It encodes CASSANGQETQYF.

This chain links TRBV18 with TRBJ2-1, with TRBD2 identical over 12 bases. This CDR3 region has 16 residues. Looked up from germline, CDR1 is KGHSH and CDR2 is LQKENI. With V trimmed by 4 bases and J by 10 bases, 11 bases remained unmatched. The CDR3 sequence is CASSLASGRASGEQFF. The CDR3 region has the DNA TGTGCCAGCTCACTCGCTAGCGGGAGGGCCTCGGGGGAGCAGTTCTTC.

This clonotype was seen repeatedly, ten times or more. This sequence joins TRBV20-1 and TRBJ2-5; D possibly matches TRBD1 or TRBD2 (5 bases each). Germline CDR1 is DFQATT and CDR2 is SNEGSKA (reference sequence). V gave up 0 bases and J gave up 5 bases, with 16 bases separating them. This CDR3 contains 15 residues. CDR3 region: CSARDSAGIAETQYF. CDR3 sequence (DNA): TGCAGTGCTAGAGATAGCGCAGGGATCGCCGAGACCCAGTACTTC.

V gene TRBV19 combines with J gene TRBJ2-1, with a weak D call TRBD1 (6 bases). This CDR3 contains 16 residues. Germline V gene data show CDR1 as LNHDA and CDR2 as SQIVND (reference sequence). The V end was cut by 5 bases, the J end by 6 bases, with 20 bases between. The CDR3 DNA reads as TGTGCCAGTAGTTCGCTAGGGACAAGGTGGATCAATGAGCAGTTCTTC. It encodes CASSSLGTRWINEQFF.

CDR3 sequence: CASSRRGNQETQYF. CDR3 in DNA: TGTGCCAGCAGCCGTCGGGGGAACCAAGAGACCCAGTACTTC. This chain connects TRBV3-1 to TRBJ2-5; a weak D match, TRBD2 (6 bases). There are 14 residues in the CDR3. The germline CDR1 and CDR2 sequences are LGHDT and YNNKEL (reference sequence). Trimming stripped 4 bases from V and 0 bases from J, with 9 bases between.

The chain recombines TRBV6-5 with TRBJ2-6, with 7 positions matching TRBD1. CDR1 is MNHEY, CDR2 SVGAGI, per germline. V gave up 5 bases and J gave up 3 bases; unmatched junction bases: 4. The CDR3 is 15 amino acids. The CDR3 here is CASSRQGLGANVLTF. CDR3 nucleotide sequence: TGTGCCAGCAGTCGACAGGGTCTTGGGGCCAACGTCCTGACTTTC.

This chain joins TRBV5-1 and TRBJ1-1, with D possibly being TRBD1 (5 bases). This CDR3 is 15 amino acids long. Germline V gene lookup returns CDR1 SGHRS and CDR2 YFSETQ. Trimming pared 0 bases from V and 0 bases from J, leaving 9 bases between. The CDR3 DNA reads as TGCGCCAGCAGCTTGGTAGTGGGGGTGAACACTGAAGCTTTCTTT. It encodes CASSLVVGVNTEAFF.